This entry features one T cell receptor (beta chain) sequence. The data were obtained in a study of immune evolution from preneoplasia to lung adenocarcinoma. Study at large: HLA loss of heterozygosity: roughly 6.6% AIS, over 12% MIA, approximately 35% ADC, none AAH.

Premalignant or tumor cells were enriched by macro-dissection after pathologic assessment. Sequencing was performed with immunoSEQ multiplex PCR; in TCRdb, only in-frame clones are kept and a portion is missing. The repertoire holds over 2,000 clones, with more than 60% as singletons. V was clipped by 3 bases and J by 3 bases, with 11 bases between them. The germline CDR1 and CDR2 sequences are ENHRY and SYGVKD. This CDR3 is 14 amino acids long. The chain carries TRBV10-3 and TRBJ1-2; D is perhaps TRBD1 (6 bases). This TCR was recovered from a person aged 55-85 years with lung adenocarcinoma. Sequencing was performed on FFPE minimally invasive lung adenocarcinoma tissue. CDR3 sequence (DNA): TGTGCCATCAGTGACCAACAGGGCTACTATGGCTACACCTTC. It encodes CAISDQQGYYGYTF.